These 20 T cell receptor beta chains were sequenced from one sample in a study of blood T cell repertoires in COVID-19. Assay: immunoSEQ multiplex PCR; the TCRdb copy retains only in-frame clones and omits some. The table lists roughly 90,000 clones, around 85% of them singletons. Sequencing input: peripheral blood. These receptors originate from a human donor in a cohort sampled during active COVID-19.

The rearrangement uses TRBV6-5 and TRBJ1-2, with D possibly matching TRBD1 (6 bases). Germline lookup yields CDR1 MNHEY and CDR2 SVGAGI. CDR3 length equals 12 residues. V shed 7 bases and J shed 3 bases, with 9 bases lying between them. The chain's CDR3 is CASNTGYYGYTF. CDR3 nucleotides: TGTGCCAGCAATACAGGGTACTATGGCTACACCTTC.

This chain uses TRBV20-1 with TRBJ1-2, with D hard to call. Between the trimmed V and J ends, which lost 5 bases and 7 bases, there was a span of 11 bases. Germline CDR1 and CDR2: DFQATT and SNEGSKA (reference sequence). The CDR3 contains 11 residues. CDR3 region: CSAQDYPGYTF. In DNA form, the CDR3 reads TGCAGTGCTCAGGACTACCCTGGCTACACCTTC.

The gene calls are TRBV4-1 and TRBJ2-3, with TRBD2 matching over 7 bases. The CDR3 is 17 residues long. The ends lost 2 bases at V and 6 bases at J; junction bases unmatched: 14. From germline, CDR1 is MGHRA and CDR2 YSYEKL. CDR3 coding DNA: TGCGCCAGCAGCCAAACCCCCTTGCGGGAGTTGGGGGATACGCAGTATTTT. Its protein is CASSQTPLRELGDTQYF.

This sequence joins TRBV29-1 and TRBJ2-7, with TRBD1 matching 7 bases. With 7 bases clipped from V and 7 bases from J, the junction kept 16 bases outside the gene matches. The CDR3 contains 14 residues. The germline CDR1 and CDR2 sequences are SQVTM and ANQGSEA. CDR3 DNA sequence: TGCAGCGGGCGACTCGGGACAGCGGACTGGGAGCAGTACTTC. This codes for CSGRLGTADWEQYF.

The chain carries TRBV12-3 or TRBV12-4 and TRBJ2-7, with 7 bases fitting TRBD2. Trimming took 7 bases from V and 4 from J; bases not matched to a gene: 4. CDR3 size: 12 residues. The CDR3 reads CASTSSGYEQYF. In DNA, the CDR3 is TGTGCCAGCACCTCTAGCGGATACGAGCAGTACTTC.

J is TRBJ1-2 and V is TRBV12-3 or TRBV12-4; unclear D gene. Trimming took 11 bases from V and 6 from J, leaving 19 bases between them. The CDR3 has 13 amino acids. This CDR3 reads CALIVDTGDGYTF. CDR3 coding DNA: TGTGCCTTGATAGTAGACACGGGAGATGGCTACACCTTC.

The V gene is TRBV18, the J gene TRBJ1-1, with D unresolved. Germline CDR1 and CDR2: KGHSH and LQKENI. The germline V and J ends were trimmed by 3 bases and 1 base, with 12 bases remaining between them. The CDR3 runs to 15 residues. DNA of the CDR3: TGTGCCAGCTCACCTTCTATGGGAGGGAACACTGAAGCTTTCTTT. Its translation: CASSPSMGGNTEAFF.

V gene TRBV9 combines with J gene TRBJ1-2; D possibly corresponds to TRBD1 (5 bases). Per germline, CDR1 SGDLS and CDR2 YYNGEE. The CDR3 runs to 16 residues. The ends were cut back, 0 bases at V and 2 bases at J, with 14 bases in the middle. CDR3 protein: CASSVEAGIANYGYTF. The DNA for the CDR3 is TGTGCCAGCAGCGTAGAGGCAGGGATCGCCAACTATGGCTACACCTTC.

The rearrangement uses TRBV18 and TRBJ2-7, with 10 bases matching TRBD1. The CDR3 is 15 amino acids. CDR1 is KGHSH and CDR2 is LQKENI in the germline V gene. Trimming took 6 bases from V and 6 from J; bases not matched to a gene: 11. In nucleotides, the CDR3 is TGTGCCAGCTCCCCCCCGGGGACAGGGGTTTCCGAGCAGTACTTC. Translation: CASSPPGTGVSEQYF. The variable domain in full, completed from reference TRBV18 and TRBJ2-7, reads NAGVMQNPRHLVRRRGQEARLRCSPMKGHSHVYWYRQLPEEGLKFMVYLQKENIIDESGMPKERFSAEFPKEGPSILRIQQVVRGDSAAYFCASSPPGTGVSEQYFGPGTRLTVT.

CDR3 sequence: CSVERGKNYGYTF. The CDR3, as DNA: TGCAGCGTTGAGCGGGGCAAAAACTATGGCTACACCTTC. The rearrangement uses TRBV29-1 and TRBJ1-2; TRBD1 might be the D (5 bases). V lost 3 bases and J 2 bases, leaving 10 bases between the germline ends. The CDR3 covers 13 residues. Looked up from germline, CDR1 is SQVTM and CDR2 is ANQGSEA.

The chain has TRBV6-5 and TRBJ2-2, with D possibly matching TRBD2 (6 bases). CDR3 length: 13 amino acids. Trimming removed 6 bases from V and 7 bases from J, with 12 bases in between. CDR1 and CDR2 from the germline V gene are MNHEY and SVGAGI. CDR3 sequence reads: CASSPGGFGELFF. CDR3 bases: TGTGCCAGCAGCCCCGGGGGTTTCGGGGAGCTGTTTTTT.

The V and J genes are TRBV27 and TRBJ1-4; TRBD1 is a possible D gene (6 bases). V was shortened by 6 bases and J by 4 bases, with 18 bases between the two germline ends. The CDR3 spans 16 residues. Germline lookup yields CDR1 MNHEY and CDR2 SMNVEV (reference sequence). This chain's CDR3 is CASRPTWTALNEKLFF. The CDR3 DNA reads as TGTGCCAGCAGACCCACCTGGACAGCTCTTAATGAAAAACTGTTTTTT.

The rearrangement links TRBV7-3 to TRBJ2-7; the D is unclear. The germline V gene encodes CDR1 SGHTA and CDR2 FQGTGA. The V end lost 2 bases, the J end lost 6 bases, and 11 bases lay between the germline ends. The CDR3 contains 13 residues. This CDR3 is CASSLGPGSEQYF. In DNA, the CDR3 is TGTGCCAGCAGCTTAGGGCCCGGTTCCGAGCAGTACTTC.

This chain connects TRBV6-2 or TRBV6-3 to TRBJ2-5, with 12 bases aligning to TRBD2. V shed 5 bases and J 4 bases; nucleotides not matched to a gene: 2. The CDR3 contains 14 residues. Germline V gene lookup returns CDR1 MNHEY and CDR2 SVGEGT. The CDR3 nucleotides are TGTGCCAGCAGTCCGGGACTAGCGGGAGAGACCCAGTACTTC. Translated: CASSPGLAGETQYF.

This clone was observed a single time. The chain carries TRBV7-3 and TRBJ2-1; D might be TRBD1 (5 bases). The germline V gene encodes CDR1 SGHTA and CDR2 FQGTGA. V was cut by 3 bases and J by 10 bases, with 13 bases left in between. This CDR3 region has 13 residues. The CDR3 protein is CASSFSLWGEQFF. Written as DNA, the CDR3 is TGTGCCAGCAGCTTTTCGCTATGGGGCGAGCAGTTCTTC.

The chain employs TRBV4-3 and TRBJ1-4, with D perhaps TRBD1 (5 bases). The CDR3 sequence is 15 residues long. V was trimmed by 0 bases and J by 8 bases, leaving 13 bases between them. Germline V lookup: CDR1 LGHNA, CDR2 YSLEER. The CDR3 region is CASSQDGGGDEKLFF. The CDR3 region has the DNA TGCGCCAGCAGCCAAGACGGCGGAGGGGACGAAAAACTGTTTTTT.

The chain links TRBV9 to TRBJ2-7; 7 bases agree with TRBD2. CDR1 and CDR2 (germline): SGDLS, YYNGEE. Trimming cost V 3 bases and J 5 bases; bases outside gene matches: 11. The CDR3 length is 15 residues. CDR3 sequence reads: CASSADGRTENEQYF. The CDR3 DNA is TGTGCCAGCAGCGCTGACGGGAGGACCGAGAACGAGCAGTACTTC. Looking up the rest from reference TRBV9 and TRBJ2-7 gives the full variable domain: DSGVTQTPKHLITATGQRVTLRCSPRSGDLSVYWYQQSLDQGLQFLIQYYNGEERAKGNILERFSAQQFPDLHSELNLSSLELGDSALYFCASSADGRTENEQYFGPGTRLTVT.

The gene calls are TRBV4-1 and TRBJ1-2; weak D call: TRBD1 (5 bases). The CDR3 has 13 amino acids. Germline V gene sequence: CDR1 MGHRA, CDR2 YSYEKL. Trimming removed 1 base from V and 5 bases from J, with 8 bases in between. CDR3 nucleotides: TGCGCCAGCAGCCAAGCCACAGGATATGGCTACACCTTC. Residues: CASSQATGYGYTF.

This chain links TRBV2 with TRBJ2-3, with D perhaps TRBD1 (6 bases). Trimming shortened V by 6 bases and J by 1 base, and 11 bases separated the two germline ends. This CDR3 has 14 residues. From germline, CDR1 is SNHLY and CDR2 FYNNEI. The CDR3 DNA sequence: TGTGCCAGCAGGGTACAGGGCGGCACAGATACGCAGTATTTT. It yields the protein CASRVQGGTDTQYF.

The CDR3 DNA is TGTGCCAGTAGCGGTGGTCAGGGGCCCAAGACCCAGTACTTC. Translated: CASSGGQGPKTQYF. J is TRBJ2-5 and V is TRBV19; D perhaps matches TRBD1 (6 bases). The V end was cut by 6 bases, the J end by 6 bases, with 17 bases between. Germline CDR1 reads LNHDA; CDR2 reads SQIVND (reference sequence). This CDR3 contains 14 residues.